A single sample is the source of the 21 T cell receptor beta chains below, sequenced in a study of spatial heterogeneity in lung cancer. What these receptors recognize is not known. One entry per CDR3 protein results from TCRdb running MiXCR on the 5' RACE reads. The table lists 20,000 to 30,000 distinct CDR3 sequences, about 9.3% of them singletons, with approximately 7.7% in the top ten. As for time point: sample taken at primary tumor resection. Study findings and constraints: Counts that tracked tumor mutation counts were those of expanded intratumoral alpha and beta TCRs.

The specimen comprised lung tumor tissue, sampled at surgery. The receptor set was obtained from a male donor with early-stage non-small cell lung cancer.

The rearrangement uses TRBV18 and TRBJ2-7; 9 nucleotides align to TRBD2. CDR3 size: 15 residues. The germline V gene encodes CDR1 KGHSH and CDR2 LQKENI. Trimming took 6 bases from V and 7 from J; bases not matched to a gene: 13. The CDR3 bases are TGTGCCAGCTCCCCCTACGCTAGCGGGGCAAGGGAGCAGTACTTC. Translating gives CASSPYASGAREQYF.

This clonotype was observed at least ten times. This sequence joins TRBV3-1 and TRBJ2-7; D is undetermined. The germline CDR1 and CDR2 sequences are LGHDT and YNNKEL (reference sequence). V lost 6 bases to trimming and J lost 5 bases, with 17 bases between them. This CDR3 region has 14 residues. CDR3 sequence: CASRPTARPDEQYF. In DNA form, the CDR3 reads TGTGCCAGCAGACCCACGGCCAGGCCGGACGAGCAGTACTTC.

On this clonotype: With a much larger clone just one base away, this may be a read error. The DNA for the CDR3 is TGTGCCTTAAGCCAGCCCCAGGGGGGCTACACCTTC. Translating it yields CALSQPQGGYTF. V is TRBV10-3 and J is TRBJ1-2, with D possibly matching TRBD1 (6 bases). Between the trimmed V and J ends, which lost 11 bases and 8 bases, there was a span of 18 bases. The CDR3 consists of 12 residues. Per germline, CDR1 ENHRY and CDR2 SYGVKD.

This clonotype was recorded at least ten times. The rearrangement joins TRBV5-4 to TRBJ2-1; 8 nucleotides match TRBD1. The trim removed 3 bases at V and 5 bases at J, leaving 7 bases unmatched. The CDR3 loop spans 15 amino acids. Germline V CDR1 and CDR2: SGHNT, YYREEE (reference sequence). This chain's CDR3 is CASSWQGAGDNEQFF. The DNA for the CDR3 is TGTGCCAGCAGCTGGCAGGGGGCAGGAGACAATGAGCAGTTCTTC.

The chain is built from TRBV7-8 and TRBJ2-1; D unresolved. V lost 1 base and J lost 2, with 6 bases in between. The CDR3 extends over 14 amino acids. Germline values: CDR1 SGHVS, CDR2 FQNEAQ. CDR3 DNA sequence: TGTGCCAGCAGCTTAGGGGAACCCTACAATGAGCAGTTCTTC. Its protein product is CASSLGEPYNEQFF.

This clonotype was found many times. This chain joins TRBV5-1 and TRBJ1-2; no clear D. With 2 bases removed from V and 9 bases from J, the gap between germline ends came to 14 bases. Per the germline V gene, CDR1 is SGHRS and CDR2 is YFSETQ. This CDR3 spans 13 amino acids. In DNA form, the CDR3 reads TGCGCCAGCAGCTTTACGGACCCGAAGAGCTACACCTTC. Its protein is CASSFTDPKSYTF. The variable domain in full, completed from reference TRBV5-1 and TRBJ1-2, reads KAGVTQTPRYLIKTRGQQVTLSCSPISGHRSVSWYQQTPGQGLQFLFEYFSETQRNKGNFPGRFSGRQFSNSRSEMNVSTLELGDSALYLCASSFTDPKSYTFGSGTRLTVV.

This clonotype was observed many times. The rearrangement uses TRBV7-8 and TRBJ2-5, with D unresolved. CDR1 and CDR2 (germline): SGHVS, FQNEAQ. V lost 6 bases and J 2 bases, leaving 13 bases between the germline ends. The CDR3 runs 14 residues. The CDR3 DNA sequence: TGTGCCAGCAGACGGTCTGGGAAGCAAGAGACCCAGTACTTC. Protein product: CASRRSGKQETQYF.

In its sample, this clonotype was seen a few times. This chain joins TRBV5-5 and TRBJ1-5; the D gene is possibly TRBD1 (6 bases). The CDR3 length is 16 residues. Germline V gene sequence: CDR1 SGHKS, CDR2 YYEKEE (reference sequence). V lost 1 base and J lost 2, with 13 bases in between. CDR3 sequence reads: CASSLIGGGGNQPQHF. CDR3 coding DNA: TGTGCCAGCAGCTTGATCGGGGGCGGGGGCAATCAGCCCCAGCATTTT. Variable domain in full (rest from reference TRBV5-5 and TRBJ1-5): DAGVTQSPTHLIKTRGQQVTLRCSPISGHKSVSWYQQVLGQGPQFIFQYYEKEERGRGNFPDRFSARQFPNYSSELNVNALLLGDSALYLCASSLIGGGGNQPQHFGDGTRLSIL.

The chain is built from TRBV18 and TRBJ2-7, with 10 bases lining up with TRBD1. Trimming took 3 bases from V and 3 from J; bases not matched to a gene: 2. The CDR3 covers 14 residues. Per germline, CDR1 KGHSH and CDR2 LQKENI. CDR3 loop: CASSPRTGGYEQYF. As DNA, the CDR3 is TGTGCCAGCTCACCCCGGACAGGGGGCTACGAGCAGTACTTC.

As for this clonotype: This sequence may be a read error, since a much larger clone differs from it by one base. The V gene is TRBV18, the J gene TRBJ2-7, with 8 bases matching TRBD1. Germline V CDR1 and CDR2: KGHSH, LQKENI. The CDR3 sequence is 15 residues long. CDR3 in amino acids: CVSSPTGGTRYEQYF. In DNA, the CDR3 is TGTGTCAGCTCACCTACAGGGGGAACTCGATACGAGCAGTACTTC.

A few counts support this clonotype. J is TRBJ2-2 and V is TRBV6-2 or TRBV6-3; D gene ambiguous. Trimming shortened V by 3 bases and J by 3 bases, and 8 bases separated the two germline ends. From germline, CDR1 is MNHEY and CDR2 SVGEGT. The CDR3 is made up of 14 amino acids. The CDR3: CASSYLSDTGELFF. The DNA of the CDR3 is TGTGCCAGCAGTTATTTGTCGGACACCGGGGAGCTGTTTTTT.

This clonotype was observed many times. The J gene is TRBJ2-7, the V gene TRBV28; the D is unclear. CDR1 is MDHEN and CDR2 is SYDVKM in the germline V gene. The CDR3 length is 11 residues. Deletions cut 3 bases from V and 5 bases from J, with 5 bases between. The CDR3 spells CASSLVDEQYF. For the CDR3, the DNA is TGTGCCAGCAGTTTGGTGGACGAGCAGTACTTC.

This clonotype was seen at least ten times. The chain links TRBV7-2 to TRBJ2-5; 8 positions match TRBD1. The J segment lost 5 bases and the V segment lost 4 bases, leaving 6 bases of the junction unmatched. The CDR3 is 14 residues long. Germline-derived CDR1 and CDR2 are SGHTA and FQGNSA. CDR3 in DNA: TGTGCCAGCAGCTCTGGACAGGGCGGGGAGACCCAGTACTTC. It translates to CASSSGQGGETQYF.

This clonotype was observed at least ten times. This chain uses TRBV29-1 with TRBJ2-7; 7 bases agree with TRBD1. CDR3 length equals 17 residues. Germline CDR1 and CDR2: SQVTM and ANQGSEA. Germline trimming cut 4 bases from V and 2 bases from J; bases unmatched to any gene: 17. The CDR3 loop is CSVVPKFGTAFTYEQYF. The CDR3 DNA follows: TGCAGCGTTGTGCCTAAATTCGGGACAGCTTTTACCTACGAGCAGTACTTC.

This clonotype was picked up a small number of times. The gene calls are TRBV5-1 and TRBJ2-7, with D perhaps given as TRBD1 or TRBD2 (5 bases each). The CDR3 length is 16 residues. V lost 2 bases to trimming and J lost 1 base, with 16 bases between them. CDR1 and CDR2 from the germline V gene are SGHRS and YFSETQ. The CDR3 sequence is CASSFPKGRDSYEQYF. The DNA of the CDR3 is TGCGCCAGCAGCTTTCCCAAGGGACGGGATTCCTACGAGCAGTACTTC.

This clonotype was counted at least ten times. V gene TRBV5-1 combines with J gene TRBJ2-3; D might be TRBD2 (5 bases). Trimming removed 0 bases at V and 5 bases at J, with 10 bases between. CDR1 SGHRS and CDR2 YFSETQ come from the germline V gene. The CDR3 covers 14 residues. The CDR3 coding sequence is TGCGCCAGCAGCTTGGGGCTAGCAAAAGATACGCAGTATTTT. Its translation: CASSLGLAKDTQYF. The whole variable domain, filled in from reference TRBV5-1 and TRBJ2-3, reads KAGVTQTPRYLIKTRGQQVTLSCSPISGHRSVSWYQQTPGQGLQFLFEYFSETQRNKGNFPGRFSGRQFSNSRSEMNVSTLELGDSALYLCASSLGLAKDTQYFGPGTRLTVL.

This rearrangement joins TRBV6-4 to TRBJ2-7; 12 bases match TRBD1. The J segment lost 2 bases and the V segment lost 3 bases, leaving 2 bases of the junction unmatched. This CDR3 comprises 15 residues. Germline CDR1 is MRHNA and CDR2 is SNTAGT. This CDR3 reads CASSEGTGGPYEQYF. The DNA of the CDR3 is TGTGCCAGCAGTGAGGGGACAGGGGGCCCCTACGAGCAGTACTTC.

This clonotype came up a few times. The chain couples TRBV2 to TRBJ1-1; D is ambiguous. V lost 2 bases to trimming and J lost 1 base, with 5 bases between them. Germline CDR1 and CDR2: SNHLY and FYNNEI. This CDR3 contains 13 residues. In nucleotides, the CDR3 is TGTGCCAGCAGTGAAACCCCGAACACTGAAGCTTTCTTT. Translated: CASSETPNTEAFF.

Ten or more counts support this clonotype. The chain recombines TRBV7-3 with TRBJ2-1, with 11 bases matching TRBD2. The CDR3 extends over 15 amino acids. V gave up 4 bases and J gave up 7 bases; unmatched junction bases: 6. In germline, CDR1 is SGHTA, CDR2 FQGTGA. The CDR3 DNA follows: TGTGCCAGCAGCTCTATAGCGGGAGGGTGGAATGAGCAGTTCTTC. Translating it yields CASSSIAGGWNEQFF.

This clonotype appeared a few times. This chain connects TRBV7-9 to TRBJ1-2; unclear D gene. The germline CDR1 and CDR2 sequences are SEHNR and FQNEAQ (reference sequence). The CDR3 sequence is 15 residues long. With 3 bases removed from V and 6 bases from J, the gap between germline ends came to 17 bases. The CDR3 is CASSLAGSFSHGYTF. CDR3 in DNA: TGTGCCAGCAGCTTGGCAGGCAGCTTTTCTCATGGCTACACCTTC.

This clonotype showed up many times. This rearrangement joins TRBV5-6 to TRBJ1-6; a possible D gene is TRBD1 (6 bases). Germline loops: CDR1 SGHDT, CDR2 YYEEEE. V shed 0 bases and J shed 7 bases, with 14 bases lying between them. The CDR3 contains 16 residues. CDR3 region: CASSLAGGFRNSPLHF. CDR3 nucleotides: TGTGCCAGCAGCTTGGCGGGGGGCTTCAGGAATTCACCCCTCCACTTT.